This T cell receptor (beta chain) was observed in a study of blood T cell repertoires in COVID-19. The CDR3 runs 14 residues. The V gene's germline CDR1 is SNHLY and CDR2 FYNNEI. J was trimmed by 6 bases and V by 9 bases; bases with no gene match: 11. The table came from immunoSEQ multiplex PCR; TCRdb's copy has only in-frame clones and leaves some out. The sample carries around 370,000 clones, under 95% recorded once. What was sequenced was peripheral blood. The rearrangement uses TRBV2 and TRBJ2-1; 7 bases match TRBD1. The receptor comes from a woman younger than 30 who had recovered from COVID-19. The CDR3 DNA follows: TGTGCCAGTTCCACCGGGACAGCAATCAATGAGCAGTTCTTC. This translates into CASSTGTAINEQFF. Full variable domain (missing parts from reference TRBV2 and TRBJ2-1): EPEVTQTPSHQVTQMGQEVILRCVPISNHLYFYWYRQILGQKVEFLVSFYNNEISEKSEIFDDQFSVERPDGSNFTLKIRSTKLEDSAMYFCASSTGTAINEQFFGPGTRLTVL.